The TCR beta chain described here comes from a study of blood T cell repertoires in COVID-19. Study-level information: Sites across the United States, Italy and Spain contributed samples from acute and convalescent COVID-19.

Sequencing used immunoSEQ multiplex PCR; TCRdb keeps in-frame clones, though not all of them. The profile covers approximately 140,000 clones, with around 80% appearing a single time and around 13% taken by the ten largest. The TCR originated in a man aged 60 to 69 with active or convalescent COVID-19. The sequenced sample was peripheral blood.

This CDR3 is CASSNTGGGYEQYF. CDR3 in DNA: TGTGCCAGCAGTAACACAGGGGGCGGCTACGAGCAGTACTTC. The chain is built from TRBV6-5 and TRBJ2-7, with 9 bases aligning to TRBD1. Germline V gene sequence: CDR1 MNHEY, CDR2 SVGAGI. V lost 5 bases, J lost 3 bases, and 5 bases stayed unmatched. The length of the CDR3 is 14 residues.